A single T cell receptor beta chain is shown here with its context. The antigen remains unidentified. The germline CDR1 and CDR2 sequences are MNHNY and SVGAGI (reference sequence). This CDR3 is 15 amino acids long. V lost 2 bases to trimming and J lost 5 bases, with 12 bases between them. When sampled, the donors appeared nominally healthy, though they likely had unrecorded immune exposures. This sample was included in a study of cytomegalovirus exposure and HLA in healthy donors. General study findings and limits: Most CMV-associated TCR beta chains were later found to appear HLA-restricted. Across all donors, roughly uniform sequencing depth was an assumption of the presence/absence analyses.

The PCR used 60 Vbeta and 13 Jbeta primers. This table comes from immunoSEQ multiplex PCR, and its TCRdb copy is limited to in-frame clones, with some not included. This table holds 130,000 or so clones, approximately 78% found once. The receptor's source is a man in his late teens or twenties in good health and CMV-seropositive. The V and J genes are TRBV6-6 and TRBJ2-2; possible D gene TRBD1, 6 bases. Input material: PBMCs. Here the CDR3 reads CASSYGTGSTGELFF. CDR3 DNA sequence: TGTGCCAGCAGTTACGGCACAGGGTCGACCGGGGAGCTGTTTTTT.